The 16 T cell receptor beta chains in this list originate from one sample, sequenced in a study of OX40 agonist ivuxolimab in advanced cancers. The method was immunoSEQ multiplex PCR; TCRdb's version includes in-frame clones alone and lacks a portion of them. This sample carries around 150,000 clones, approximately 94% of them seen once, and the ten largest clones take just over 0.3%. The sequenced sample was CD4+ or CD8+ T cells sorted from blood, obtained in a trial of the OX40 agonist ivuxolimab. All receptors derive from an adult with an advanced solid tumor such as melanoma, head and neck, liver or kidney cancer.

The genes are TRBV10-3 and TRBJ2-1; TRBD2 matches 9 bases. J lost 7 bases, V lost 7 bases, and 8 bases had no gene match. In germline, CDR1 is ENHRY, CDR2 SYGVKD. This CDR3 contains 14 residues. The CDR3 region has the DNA TGTGCCATCATGGCTAGCGGGATAGGGAATGAGCAGTTCTTC. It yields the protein CAIMASGIGNEQFF.

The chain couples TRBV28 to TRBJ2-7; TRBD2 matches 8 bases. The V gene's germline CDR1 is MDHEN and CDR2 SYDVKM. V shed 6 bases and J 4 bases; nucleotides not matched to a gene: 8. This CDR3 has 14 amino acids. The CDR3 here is CASRRAGEKYEQYF. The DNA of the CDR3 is TGTGCCAGCAGGAGAGCGGGAGAAAAGTACGAGCAGTACTTC.

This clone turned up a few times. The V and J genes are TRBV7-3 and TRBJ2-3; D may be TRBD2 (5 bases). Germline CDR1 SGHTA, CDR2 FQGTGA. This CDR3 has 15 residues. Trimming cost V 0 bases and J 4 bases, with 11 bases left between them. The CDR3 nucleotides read TGTGCCAGCAGCTTAACGTGGACTGGGGCAGATACGCAGTATTTT. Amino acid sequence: CASSLTWTGADTQYF.

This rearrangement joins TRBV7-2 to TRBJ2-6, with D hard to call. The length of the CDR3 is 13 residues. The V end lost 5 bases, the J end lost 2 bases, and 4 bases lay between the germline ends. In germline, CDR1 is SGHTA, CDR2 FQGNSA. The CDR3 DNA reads TGTGCCAGCAGCCCCCCTGGGGCCAACGTCCTGACTTTC. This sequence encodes CASSPPGANVLTF.

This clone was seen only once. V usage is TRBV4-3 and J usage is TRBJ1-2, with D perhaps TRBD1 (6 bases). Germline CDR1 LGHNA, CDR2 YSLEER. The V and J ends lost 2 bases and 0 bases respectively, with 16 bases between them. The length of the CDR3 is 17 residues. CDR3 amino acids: CASSQRGSVRANYGYTF. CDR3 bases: TGCGCCAGCAGCCAAAGGGGGTCGGTGAGAGCTAACTATGGCTACACCTTC.

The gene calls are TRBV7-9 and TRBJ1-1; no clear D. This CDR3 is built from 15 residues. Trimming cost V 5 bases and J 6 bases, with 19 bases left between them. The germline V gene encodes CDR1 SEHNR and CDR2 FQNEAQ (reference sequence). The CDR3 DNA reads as TGTGCCAGCAGCCCGTCCCCGGGCCCCCCCCCTGAAGCTTTCTTT. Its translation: CASSPSPGPPPEAFF.

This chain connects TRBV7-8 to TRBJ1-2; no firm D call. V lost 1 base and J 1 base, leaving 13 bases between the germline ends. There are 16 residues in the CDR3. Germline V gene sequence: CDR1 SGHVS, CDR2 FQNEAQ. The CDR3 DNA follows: TGTGCCAGCAGCTTAGATAGGGTCCCACTTAACTATGGCTACACCTTC. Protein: CASSLDRVPLNYGYTF.

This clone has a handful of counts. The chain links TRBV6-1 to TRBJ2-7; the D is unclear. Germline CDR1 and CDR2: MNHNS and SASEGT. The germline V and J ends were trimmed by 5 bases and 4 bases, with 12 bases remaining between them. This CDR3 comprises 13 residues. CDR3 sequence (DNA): TGTGCCAGCAGTAAAGAAGGGTGGTACGAGCAGTACTTC. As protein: CASSKEGWYEQYF.

For the CDR3, the DNA is TGTGCCAGCAGTTCCGGACAGGGAACCTTAGCTAACTATGGCTACACCTTC. This encodes CASSSGQGTLANYGYTF. The chain carries TRBV28 and TRBJ1-2, with TRBD1 matching over 8 bases. Germline V gene lookup returns CDR1 MDHEN and CDR2 SYDVKM. The CDR3 totals 17 residues. Trimming cost V 4 bases and J 0 bases; bases outside gene matches: 10.

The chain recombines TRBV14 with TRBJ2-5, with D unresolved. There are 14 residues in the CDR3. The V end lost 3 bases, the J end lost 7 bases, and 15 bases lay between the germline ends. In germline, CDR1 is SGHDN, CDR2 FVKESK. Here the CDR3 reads CASSQGTVRGTQYF. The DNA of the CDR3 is TGTGCCAGCAGCCAGGGTACAGTCCGTGGGACCCAGTACTTC.

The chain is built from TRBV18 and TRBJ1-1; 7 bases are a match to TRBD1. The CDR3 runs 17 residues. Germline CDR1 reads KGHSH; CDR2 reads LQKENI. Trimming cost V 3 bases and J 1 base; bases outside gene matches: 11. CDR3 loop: CASSPNSLTGTNTEAFF. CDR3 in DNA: TGTGCCAGCTCACCCAACTCCCTGACAGGGACGAACACTGAAGCTTTCTTT. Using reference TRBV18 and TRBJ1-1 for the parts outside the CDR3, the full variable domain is NAGVMQNPRHLVRRRGQEARLRCSPMKGHSHVYWYRQLPEEGLKFMVYLQKENIIDESGMPKERFSAEFPKEGPSILRIQQVVRGDSAAYFCASSPNSLTGTNTEAFFGQGTRLTVV.

CDR3 region: CASSYRTSSETQYF. Here the CDR3 DNA reads TGTGCCAGCAGCTACCGGACTAGCTCGGAGACCCAGTACTTC. The V gene is TRBV7-9, the J gene TRBJ2-5; 8 bases align to TRBD2. V dropped 4 bases and J dropped 5; count of bases not matched to a gene: 6. There are 14 residues in the CDR3. CDR1 is SEHNR and CDR2 is FQNEAQ in the germline V gene (reference sequence). Full variable domain (remainder filled in from reference TRBV7-9 and TRBJ2-5): DTGVSQNPRHKITKRGQNVTFRCDPISEHNRLYWYRQTLGQGPEFLTYFQNEAQLEKSRLLSDRFSAERPKGSFSTLEIQRTEQGDSAMYLCASSYRTSSETQYFGPGTRLLVL.

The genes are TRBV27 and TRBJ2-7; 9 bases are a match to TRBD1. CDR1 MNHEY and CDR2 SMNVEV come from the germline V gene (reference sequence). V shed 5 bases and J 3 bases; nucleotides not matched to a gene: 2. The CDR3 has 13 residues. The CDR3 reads CASSRQGGYEQYF. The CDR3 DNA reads TGTGCCAGCAGTAGACAGGGGGGCTACGAGCAGTACTTC.

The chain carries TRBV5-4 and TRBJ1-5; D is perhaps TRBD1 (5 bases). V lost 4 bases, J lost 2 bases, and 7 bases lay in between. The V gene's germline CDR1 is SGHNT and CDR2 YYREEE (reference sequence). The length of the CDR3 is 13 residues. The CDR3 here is CASSRDGNQPQHF. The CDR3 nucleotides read TGTGCCAGCAGCAGGGACGGCAATCAGCCCCAGCATTTT.

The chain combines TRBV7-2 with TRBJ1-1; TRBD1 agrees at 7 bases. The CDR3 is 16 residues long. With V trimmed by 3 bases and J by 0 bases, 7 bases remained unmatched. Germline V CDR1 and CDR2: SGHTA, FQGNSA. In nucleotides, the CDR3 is TGTGCCAGCAGCTTGGGACAGCCTTTTATGAACACTGAAGCTTTCTTT. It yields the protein CASSLGQPFMNTEAFF. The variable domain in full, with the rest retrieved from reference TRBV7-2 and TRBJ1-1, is GAGVSQSPSNKVTEKGKDVELRCDPISGHTALYWYRQSLGQGLEFLIYFQGNSAPDKSGLPSDRFSAERTGGSVSTLTIQRTQQEDSAVYLCASSLGQPFMNTEAFFGQGTRLTVV.

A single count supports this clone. CDR3 sequence (DNA): TGTGCCAGCAGCTTGGTGGTGGAGACCCAGTACTTC. Amino acid sequence: CASSLVVETQYF. The J gene is TRBJ2-5, the V gene TRBV7-9, with D uncertain. Germline V CDR1 and CDR2: SEHNR, FQNEAQ (reference sequence). V was clipped by 3 bases and J by 5 bases, with 7 bases between them. This CDR3 spans 12 amino acids.